This T cell receptor (beta chain) emerged from a study of blood T cell repertoires in COVID-19. Whole-study context: Researchers got acute and convalescent COVID-19 samples from the United States, Italy and Spain. The cDNA or gDNA used as material had been derived from T cells, B-cell-depleted T cells, or PBMCs.

Per the original data handling: Nucleated cell number was recorded as an estimate derived from reference gene primer amplification. Assay used: immunoSEQ multiplex PCR; TCRdb lists only in-frame clones, some missing. The V and J calls and clone size are taken from that table; D and trimming were inferred from the DNA. Of 53,000 or so clones in the sample, more than 70% were seen once. The source is a man in his sixties or seventies with active COVID-19. Sequencing was carried out using peripheral blood.

DNA for the CDR3: TGTGCCACCAGTGATTTAGCTAGGGGGGGGCCGGTCACCGGGGAGCTGTTTTTT. This codes for CATSDLARGGPVTGELFF. The chain uses TRBV24-1 and TRBJ2-2; tentatively, D is TRBD2 (7 bases). The CDR3 extends over 18 amino acids. V was clipped by 1 base and J by 4 bases, with 18 bases between them. Germline CDR1 KGHDR, CDR2 SFDVKD.